Reported below is one T cell receptor beta chain. The antigen remains unidentified. The data are from a study of graft-versus-host responses after intestinal transplantation. Produced via immunoSEQ multiplex PCR; TCRdb's table is partial and in-frame only. The top ten clones hold roughly 0.7% of a sample with about 27,000 clones, around 76% of them seen once. The CDR3 spans 14 residues. Germline values: CDR1 LNHDA, CDR2 SQIVND (reference sequence). This chain links TRBV19 with TRBJ2-5, with 7 bases fitting TRBD1. The end of the DNA aligns better with TRBJ2-7, so the J call may be wrong. Sequenced here: unstimulated CD4+ T cells sorted from spleen or lymph node cells, sampled before intestinal transplant. This clonotype was obtained from a human donor who received an intestinal transplant. CDR3 sequence reads: CASSIGTDSYEQYF. CDR3 coding DNA: TGTGCCAGTAGTATCGGGACAGACTCCTACGAGCAGTACTTC.